The sequence of this T cell receptor (beta chain) was determined in a study of brain metastases from non-small cell lung cancer. General study points: T-cell clones appeared expanded in 64% of brain metastases relative to matched primary tumors. Brain metastases shared most TCR repertoire with primaries, with sparse T cells. Fewer infiltrating T cells were found in brain metastases than primaries.

Germline values: CDR1 MGHRA, CDR2 YSYEKL. The V and J ends lost 3 bases and 6 bases, in that order; junction bases with no gene match: 7. The CDR3 is 14 amino acids. This table comes from immunoSEQ multiplex PCR, and its TCRdb copy is limited to in-frame clones, with some not included. The table records about 8,000 clones, about 82% of them present only once. Remarks on this clone: The antigen is unknown.

This receptor was taken from a donor at least 40 years old with non-small cell lung cancer. The gene calls are TRBV4-1 and TRBJ2-7; 8 nucleotides match TRBD2. The sequencing input was primary lung tumor tissue. The CDR3 DNA is TGCGCCAGCAGCCATGTCGTTGCGGGGGGCGAGCAGTACTTC. It is translated as CASSHVVAGGEQYF.